This T cell receptor (beta chain) came from a study of blood T cell repertoires in COVID-19. Study details: COVID-19 samples, acute and convalescent, were from the United States, Italy and Spain. PBMCs, B-cell-depleted T cells, or T cells provided the cDNA or gDNA that made up the material.

Participants' own reports of clinical history determined their cohort assignment. Germline CDR1 reads SNHLY; CDR2 reads FYNNEI. The CDR3 loop spans 16 amino acids. Losses at the gene ends were 1 base for V and 3 bases for J; bases not matched to a gene: 6. Authors' analysis steps: Amplification from reference gene primers served as the basis for estimated nucleated cell counts. Profiled with immunoSEQ multiplex PCR; TCRdb holds only in-frame clones, not every one. That table is the source of V, J and clone size, and D and trimming were worked out from the DNA. The profile shows around 330,000 clones, 89% of them singletons.

The source material was PBMCs or T cells enriched from blood (not recorded which). The TCR originated in a man in his sixties who had recovered from COVID-19. The V and J genes are TRBV2 and TRBJ2-7; TRBD2 agrees at 10 bases. DNA for the CDR3: TGTGCCAGCAGTGAAGGCGCATCTAGCGGGAGCTACGAGCAGTACTTC. Residues: CASSEGASSGSYEQYF.